These 25 T cell receptor beta chains share one sample of origin, sequenced in a study of cytomegalovirus exposure and HLA in healthy donors. Both 60 Vbeta primers and 13 Jbeta primers went into the PCR. The protocol was immunoSEQ multiplex PCR, while the TCRdb copy is restricted to in-frame clones and leaves out a portion. The sample totals over 100,000 clones. Specimen: PBMCs. Source of these receptors: a man aged 35 to 55 in good health and CMV-seropositive.

The J gene is TRBJ2-7, the V gene TRBV7-6, with 7 bases aligning to TRBD1. After removal of 5 bases from V and 2 bases from J, the junction contained 6 bases not matched to a gene. Germline values: CDR1 SGHVS, CDR2 FNYEAQ. The CDR3 consists of 14 residues. This CDR3 is CASSPTGTAYEQYF. The DNA for the CDR3 is TGTGCCAGCAGCCCCACCGGGACAGCCTACGAGCAGTACTTC.

This chain joins TRBV6-5 and TRBJ2-7; D is perhaps TRBD1 (6 bases). Germline values: CDR1 MNHEY, CDR2 SVGAGI. This CDR3 has 15 amino acids. V lost 2 bases, J lost 3 bases, and 14 bases lay in between. CDR3 in amino acids: CASSYDRTIFYEQYF. CDR3 coding DNA: TGTGCCAGCAGTTACGACAGGACGATCTTCTACGAGCAGTACTTC.

The chain is built from TRBV19 and TRBJ2-3; TRBD1 aligns across 9 bases. With V trimmed by 3 bases and J by 3 bases, 1 base remained unmatched. This CDR3 contains 14 residues. Germline V gene lookup returns CDR1 LNHDA and CDR2 SQIVND (reference sequence). The CDR3 DNA follows: TGTGCCAGTAGTATCGGACAGGGGACAGATACGCAGTATTTT. Protein product: CASSIGQGTDTQYF.

The chain joins TRBV6-5 to TRBJ2-1; 7 bases fit TRBD2. The CDR3 is 16 residues long. Germline-derived CDR1 and CDR2 are MNHEY and SVGAGI. Trimming at V came to 0 bases and at J to 9 bases, leaving 11 bases not matched to a gene. The CDR3 region has the DNA TGTGCCAGCAGTTACTCTCGCGGGAGTATAACGAGTGAGCAGTTCTTC. This codes for CASSYSRGSITSEQFF.

The V call is TRBV11-2, the J call TRBJ1-3, with D possibly matching TRBD1 (5 bases). CDR1 is SGHAT, CDR2 FQNNGV, per germline. Trimming stripped 5 bases from V and 0 bases from J, with 11 bases between. The length of the CDR3 is 15 residues. The CDR3 sequence: CASSRQTHSGNTIYF. The CDR3 DNA follows: TGTGCCAGCAGCCGACAGACGCACTCTGGAAACACCATATATTTT.

This chain links TRBV7-2 with TRBJ1-2; 7 bases line up with TRBD1. V gave up 6 bases and J gave up 3 bases; unmatched junction bases: 7. There are 14 residues in the CDR3. Germline values: CDR1 SGHTA, CDR2 FQGNSA. The CDR3 DNA is TGTGCCAGCAGTCCAGGGGGTTACGACTATGGCTACACCTTC. Protein product: CASSPGGYDYGYTF.

The chain carries TRBV4-1 and TRBJ2-1; tentative D call: TRBD1 (6 bases). V lost 0 bases and J lost 6, with 12 bases in between. This CDR3 has 15 residues. Per the germline V gene, CDR1 is MGHRA and CDR2 is YSYEKL. DNA of the CDR3: TGCGCCAGCAGCCAAGATCCCCTAGGGGGCAATGAGCAGTTCTTC. Protein: CASSQDPLGGNEQFF.

The V and J genes are TRBV7-3 and TRBJ2-1; 10 nucleotides match TRBD2. Germline CDR1 and CDR2: SGHTA and FQGTGA. Trimming at V came to 2 bases and at J to 11 bases, leaving 9 bases not matched to a gene. The CDR3 has 15 amino acids. CDR3 sequence reads: CASSLGLAGAPQQFF. The CDR3 nucleotides are TGTGCCAGCAGCTTAGGTCTAGCGGGAGCGCCCCAGCAGTTCTTC.

The V call is TRBV5-4, the J call TRBJ2-2, with 7 positions matching TRBD2. Germline-derived CDR1 and CDR2 are SGHNT and YYREEE (reference sequence). CDR3 size: 16 residues. V lost 4 bases, J lost 0 bases, and 6 bases stayed unmatched. The CDR3 here is CASSPGLLTNTGELFF. The CDR3 nucleotides read TGTGCCAGCAGCCCGGGACTACTGACGAACACCGGGGAGCTGTTTTTT. Looking up the rest from reference TRBV5-4 and TRBJ2-2 gives the full variable domain: ETGVTQSPTHLIKTRGQQVTLRCSSQSGHNTVSWYQQALGQGPQFIFQYYREEENGRGNFPPRFSGLQFPNYSSELNVNALELDDSALYLCASSPGLLTNTGELFFGEGSRLTVL.

The chain has TRBV28 and TRBJ2-3; TRBD1 agrees at 7 bases. Germline loops: CDR1 MDHEN, CDR2 SYDVKM. The CDR3 loop spans 16 amino acids. V lost 2 bases, J lost 4 bases, and 9 bases stayed unmatched. This CDR3 reads CASSLRKRGGPDTQYF. CDR3 in DNA: TGTGCCAGCAGTTTAAGGAAGCGAGGGGGCCCAGATACGCAGTATTTT. The full variable domain, with the rest looked up from reference TRBV28 and TRBJ2-3, is DVKVTQSSRYLVKRTGEKVFLECVQDMDHENMFWYRQDPGLGLRLIYFSYDVKMKEKGDIPEGYSVSREKKERFSLILESASTNQTSMYLCASSLRKRGGPDTQYFGPGTRLTVL.

The chain carries TRBV28 and TRBJ1-5, with D possibly matching TRBD1 (6 bases). Germline loops: CDR1 MDHEN, CDR2 SYDVKM. The V and J ends lost 3 bases and 6 bases respectively, with 12 bases between them. The CDR3 covers 14 residues. Written as DNA, the CDR3 is TGTGCCAGCAGTTTGGGTGGGGACATTCAGCCCCAGCATTTT. It codes for CASSLGGDIQPQHF.

The chain links TRBV5-1 to TRBJ2-7; 9 nucleotides align to TRBD1. This CDR3 spans 16 amino acids. The junction had 13 bases not matched to a gene; V was cut back by 2 bases and J by 7 bases. The germline CDR1 and CDR2 sequences are SGHRS and YFSETQ. This CDR3 reads CASSFNRGTGTSEQYF. CDR3 nucleotide sequence: TGCGCCAGCAGCTTTAACCGGGGGACAGGGACCTCTGAGCAGTACTTC.

The rearrangement uses TRBV5-6 and TRBJ2-1, with TRBD1 identical over 8 bases. With V trimmed by 2 bases and J by 2 bases, 6 bases remained unmatched. Germline values: CDR1 SGHDT, CDR2 YYEEEE. CDR3 length equals 16 residues. The CDR3 DNA is TGTGCCAGCAGCTTTCGGACAGGGTTCCCCTACAATGAGCAGTTCTTC. Protein: CASSFRTGFPYNEQFF.

J is TRBJ1-4 and V is TRBV21-1; TRBD1 is taken as the D call from the table, unchecked against the DNA. TRBV21-1 is designated a pseudogene. The CDR3 runs to 15 residues. In DNA form, the CDR3 reads TGTGCCAGCAGCAGACAAAACAGAAGTAATGAAAAACTGTTTTTT. Protein sequence: CASSRQNRSNEKLFF.

This CDR3 reads CASSPLSGRADTQYF. The CDR3 coding sequence is TGTGCCAGCTCACCCCTCAGCGGGAGAGCAGATACGCAGTATTTT. The rearrangement uses TRBV18 and TRBJ2-3; 8 bases are shared with TRBD2. V dropped 3 bases and J dropped 4; count of bases not matched to a gene: 6. From germline, CDR1 is KGHSH and CDR2 LQKENI. The CDR3 covers 15 residues.

Regarding this clone: This CDR3 is also generated by other DNA sequences in the sample. The V and J genes are TRBV6-6 and TRBJ2-7; TRBD2 matches at 8 bases. V lost 0 bases and J lost 2; bases outside the gene matches: 3. The CDR3 is made up of 15 amino acids. The germline gives CDR1 MNHNY, CDR2 SVGAGI (reference sequence). CDR3 DNA: TGTGCCAGCAGTTACTCGACCGGGGGGGCCTACGAGCAGTACTTC. It specifies CASSYSTGGAYEQYF.

This chain connects TRBV19 to TRBJ1-2; TRBD1 is a possible D gene (5 bases). Trimming pared 5 bases from V and 4 bases from J, leaving 14 bases between. The CDR3 loop spans 14 amino acids. The V gene's germline CDR1 is LNHDA and CDR2 SQIVND (reference sequence). In DNA form, the CDR3 reads TGTGCCAGTAGTTTGGACGGTCAGGGCTATGGCTACACCTTC. It codes for CASSLDGQGYGYTF.

The CDR3 DNA reads as TGTGCCACCTCGGGGGGAATAAGGTGGAGTACGCAGTATTTT. Its translation: CATSGGIRWSTQYF. The chain has TRBV10-3 and TRBJ2-3, with TRBD2 identical over 7 bases. V shed 10 bases, J shed 8 bases, and the junction held 15 bases outside the gene matches. This CDR3 has 14 residues. Germline CDR1 is ENHRY and CDR2 is SYGVKD.

The CDR3 sequence: CASSYLSGKGEQYF. The CDR3 nucleotides are TGTGCCAGCAGCTATCTCAGCGGGAAAGGCGAGCAGTACTTC. The chain carries TRBV5-4 and TRBJ2-7; TRBD2 agrees at 7 bases. The trim removed 3 bases at V and 6 bases at J, leaving 9 bases unmatched. CDR1 and CDR2 (germline): SGHNT, YYREEE (reference sequence). The length of the CDR3 is 14 residues.

The chain employs TRBV5-1 and TRBJ2-1, with TRBD2 matching 16 bases. The CDR3 length is 15 residues. The germline CDR1 and CDR2 sequences are SGHRS and YFSETQ. Germline trimming cut 4 bases from V and 7 bases from J; bases unmatched to any gene: 2. CDR3 protein: CASSLGLAGGNEQFF. CDR3 bases: TGCGCCAGCAGCCTGGGACTAGCGGGAGGGAATGAGCAGTTCTTC. Full variable domain (outside the CDR3, taken from reference TRBV5-1 and TRBJ2-1): KAGVTQTPRYLIKTRGQQVTLSCSPISGHRSVSWYQQTPGQGLQFLFEYFSETQRNKGNFPGRFSGRQFSNSRSEMNVSTLELGDSALYLCASSLGLAGGNEQFFGPGTRLTVL.

The V call is TRBV5-6, the J call TRBJ1-1, with D tentatively TRBD1 (5 bases). Germline CDR1 and CDR2: SGHDT and YYEEEE. V dropped 5 bases and J dropped 2 bases, with 16 bases sitting between them. The CDR3 has 15 residues. Written as DNA, the CDR3 is TGTGCCAGCAGTCGGAGTAGGGGCTACAACACTGAAGCTTTCTTT. As protein: CASSRSRGYNTEAFF.

The chain recombines TRBV7-9 with TRBJ2-6, with a tentative D call TRBD1 (5 bases). The germline V gene encodes CDR1 SEHNR and CDR2 FQNEAQ (reference sequence). Between the trimmed V and J ends, which lost 2 bases and 3 bases, there was a span of 14 bases. CDR3 length: 17 amino acids. CDR3 residues: CASSLRTGLYGANVLTF. CDR3 in DNA: TGTGCCAGCAGCTTAAGAACAGGTCTATATGGGGCCAACGTCCTGACTTTC.

V and J are TRBV9 and TRBJ2-7; 11 bases map to TRBD1. The germline CDR1 and CDR2 sequences are SGDLS and YYNGEE. The CDR3 spans 15 residues. The J segment lost 6 bases and the V segment lost 0 bases, leaving 5 bases of the junction unmatched. In DNA, the CDR3 is TGTGCCAGCAGCGTAGGGCGGACAGGGGGCAGCGAGCAGTACTTC. It codes for CASSVGRTGGSEQYF.

This chain uses TRBV14 with TRBJ2-2; D is undetermined. Germline V CDR1 and CDR2: SGHDN, FVKESK. The CDR3 is 15 residues long. Trimming removed 4 bases from V and 6 bases from J, with 15 bases in between. CDR3 in DNA: TGTGCCAGCAGCCCTAGAGAAGGCTACCCCGGGGAGCTGTTTTTT. This sequence encodes CASSPREGYPGELFF.

The chain recombines TRBV5-1 with TRBJ2-7; D is perhaps TRBD1 (6 bases). Germline V gene data show CDR1 as SGHRS and CDR2 as YFSETQ. The CDR3 length is 12 residues. The V and J ends lost 3 bases and 3 bases respectively, with 7 bases between them. CDR3 bases: TGCGCCAGCAGCTCGGACAGCTACGAGCAGTACTTC. It yields the protein CASSSDSYEQYF.